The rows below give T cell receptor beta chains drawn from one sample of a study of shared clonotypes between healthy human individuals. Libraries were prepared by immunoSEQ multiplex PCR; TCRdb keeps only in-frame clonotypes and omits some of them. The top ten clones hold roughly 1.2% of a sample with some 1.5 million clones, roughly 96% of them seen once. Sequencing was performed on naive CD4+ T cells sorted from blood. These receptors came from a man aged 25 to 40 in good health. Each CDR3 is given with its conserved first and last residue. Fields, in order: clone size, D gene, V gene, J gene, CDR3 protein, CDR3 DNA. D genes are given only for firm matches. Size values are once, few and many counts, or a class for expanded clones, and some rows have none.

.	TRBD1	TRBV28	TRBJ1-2	CASSLVQGGGYTF	TGTGCCAGCAGTTTAGTACAGGGGGGAGGCTACACCTTC
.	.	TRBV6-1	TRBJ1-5	CASSQDSNQPQHF	TGTGCCAGCAGTCAAGACAGTAATCAGCCCCAGCATTTT
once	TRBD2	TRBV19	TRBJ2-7	CATGTRYGSYEQYF	TGTGCCACCGGGACTAGGTATGGGTCCTACGAGCAGTACTTC
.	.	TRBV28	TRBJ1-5	CASSFQSGEHF	TGTGCCAGCAGTTTCCAGAGTGGGGAGCATTTT
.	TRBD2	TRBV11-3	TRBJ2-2	CASSPGGGSATGKLFF	TGTGCCAGCAGCCCTGGGGGGGGATCGGCCACCGGGAAGCTGTTTTTT
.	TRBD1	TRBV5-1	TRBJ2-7	CASSLEQGSYEQYF	TGCGCCAGCAGCTTGGAACAGGGGTCGTACGAGCAGTACTTC
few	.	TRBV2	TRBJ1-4	CASSRLFGVFF	TGTGCCAGCAGTCGTCTGTTCGGGGTGTTTTTT
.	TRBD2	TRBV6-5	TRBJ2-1	CASTQRASGKREQFF	TGTGCCAGCACTCAGAGGGCTAGCGGGAAGCGTGAGCAGTTCTTC
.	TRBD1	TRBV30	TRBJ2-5	CAWSQPTGDQETQYF	TGTGCCTGGAGCCAACCCACAGGGGATCAAGAGACCCAGTACTTC
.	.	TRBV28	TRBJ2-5	CASSLEGTQYF	TGTGCCAGCAGTTTAGAGGGGACCCAGTACTTC
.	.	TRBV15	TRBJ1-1	CATSRQTDTEAFF	TGTGCCACCAGCAGACAGACGGACACTGAAGCTTTCTTT
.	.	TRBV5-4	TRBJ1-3	CASSLSGRNTIYF	TGTGCCAGCAGCTTATCGGGGAGAAACACCATATATTTT
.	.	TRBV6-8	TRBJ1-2	CASSSRIDYGYTF	TGTGCCAGCAGTTCCCGGATCGACTATGGCTACACCTTC
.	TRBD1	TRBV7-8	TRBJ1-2	CASSLGDRGVYGYTF	TGTGCCAGCAGCTTAGGGGACAGGGGAGTCTATGGCTACACCTTC
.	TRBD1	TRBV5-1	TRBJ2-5	CASSGTGEETQYF	TGCGCCAGCAGCGGCACAGGGGAAGAGACCCAGTACTTC
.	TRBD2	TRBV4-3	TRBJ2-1	CASSQDPGLAGEQFF	TGCGCCAGCAGCCAAGATCCGGGACTAGCGGGAGAGCAGTTCTTC
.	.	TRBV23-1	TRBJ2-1	CASSPCRDLHNEQFF	TGCGCCAGCAGCCCCTGTCGGGACCTTCACAATGAGCAGTTCTTC
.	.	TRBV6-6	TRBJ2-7	CASRLGRTTYEQYF	TGTGCCAGCAGGCTGGGACGGACCACCTACGAGCAGTACTTC
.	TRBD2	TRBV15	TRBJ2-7	CATSRTSGSFYEQYF	TGTGCCACCAGCAGAACTAGCGGGAGTTTCTACGAGCAGTACTTC
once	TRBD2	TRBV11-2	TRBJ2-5	CASSSTPGLAGGIRETQYF	TGTGCCAGCAGCTCAACTCCGGGACTAGCGGGAGGTATTAGAGAGACCCAGTACTTC
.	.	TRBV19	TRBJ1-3	CASSGRLYSGNTIYF	TGTGCCAGTTCGGGCAGACTCTACTCTGGAAACACCATATATTTT
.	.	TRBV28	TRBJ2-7	CASSTTPTYEQYF	TGTGCCAGCAGTACGACCCCTACCTACGAGCAGTACTTC
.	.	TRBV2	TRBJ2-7	CASSPGANEQYF	TGTGCCAGCAGTCCGGGAGCCAACGAGCAGTACTTC
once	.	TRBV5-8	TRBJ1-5	CASNHRVVSNQPQHF	TGTGCCAGCAACCACAGGGTAGTCAGCAATCAGCCCCAGCATTTT
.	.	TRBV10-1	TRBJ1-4	CASSDGQAPEKLFF	TGCGCCAGCAGTGATGGCCAGGCGCCAGAAAAACTGTTTTTT
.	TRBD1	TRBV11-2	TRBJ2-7	CASSLDTTPGQRFYEQYF	TGTGCCAGCAGCTTAGACACGACTCCGGGACAGCGGTTCTACGAGCAGTACTTC
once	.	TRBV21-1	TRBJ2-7	CASSKRTSQYEQYF	TGTGCCAGCAGCAAAAGGACTAGCCAATACGAGCAGTACTTC